These T cell receptor beta chains were read from a single sample in a study of T cells in Graves' hyperthyroidism and ophthalmopathy. Using its own MiXCR run on the multiplex PCR reads, TCRdb lists one record per CDR3 protein. The data show about 320,000 distinct CDR3 sequences, approximately 17% seen once. Sequences were obtained from blood. These receptors originate from a man aged 30 to 39 with Graves' hyperthyroidism. CDR3s include the opening cysteine and the closing phenylalanine or tryptophan. A D gene is named only where the DNA matches it firmly. Size is stated for part of the rows, as once, few or many counts, or as a class when the clone is expanded.

j_call clone_size d_call v_call cdr3_nt cdr3_aa
TRBJ1-1 many - TRBV12-3/TRBV12-4 TGTGCCAGCAGTTACCGGGACATATACACTGAAGCTTTCTTT CASSYRDIYTEAFF
TRBJ1-1 few - TRBV29-1 TGCAGCGTTGAAGAAGTAATGGGAACTGAAGCTTTCTTT CSVEEVMGTEAFF
TRBJ1-4 few - TRBV4-1 TGCGCCAGCAGCCAAGTCCGGGGGGTGAATGAAAAACTGTTTTTT CASSQVRGVNEKLFF
TRBJ2-7 few TRBD1 TRBV19 TGTGCCAGTACCGGGCAAGACAGGGGCGAGAACGAGCAGTACTTC CASTGQDRGENEQYF
TRBJ2-7 once - TRBV11-2 TGTGCCAGCAGCTTGGGTGCCATCGACGAGCAGTACTTC CASSLGAIDEQYF
TRBJ2-2 - TRBD1 TRBV7-9 TGTGCCAGCACCGACCCGGGACAGGGCGGCACCGGGGAGCTGTTTTTT CASTDPGQGGTGELFF
TRBJ2-7 few - TRBV30 TGTGCCTGGAGTCCGGGCTACGAGCAGTACTTC CAWSPGYEQYF
TRBJ1-4 few - TRBV5-1 TGCGCCAGCAGCTTGGACGTGACGACGGAAAAACTGTTTTTT CASSLDVTTEKLFF
TRBJ2-3 many - TRBV2 TGTGCCAGCAGTGAAGTCGCAGATACGCAGTATTTT CASSEVADTQYF
TRBJ1-1 many - TRBV5-1 TGCGCCAGCAGCCTCCAAGCGGGGACTGTGAACACTGAAGCTTTCTTT CASSLQAGTVNTEAFF
TRBJ2-6 few - TRBV28 TGTGCCTCGGGGAGCCCCTCTGGGGCCAACGTCCTGACTTTC CASGSPSGANVLTF
TRBJ1-5 - - TRBV11-3 TGTGCCAGCAGCTCCCCCGCCAGGGCAGGACCCAATCAGCCCCAGCATTTT CASSSPARAGPNQPQHF
TRBJ1-1 many - TRBV3-1 TGTGCCAGCAGCCAAGATCTTGTACTGGGTACTGAAGCTTTCTTT CASSQDLVLGTEAFF
TRBJ2-5 few - TRBV6-1 TGTGCCAGCAGTTTATACGGGGCCCAAGAGACCCAGTACTTC CASSLYGAQETQYF
TRBJ2-3 many - TRBV18 TGTGCCAGCTCACCACTACCCCCCCCCAGGGGAGTTACAGATACGCAGTATTTT CASSPLPPPRGVTDTQYF
TRBJ2-4 many TRBD1 TRBV28 TGTGCCAGCAGTTCCCCCGGACAGGGAATAAAAAACATTCAGTACTTC CASSSPGQGIKNIQYF
TRBJ1-6 - TRBD1 TRBV6-1 TGTGCCAGCAGTACTCCGGGACAGGGGATCTCCTATAATTCACCCCTCCACTTT CASSTPGQGISYNSPLHF
TRBJ2-7 many - TRBV12-3/TRBV12-4 TGTGCCAGCAGTCCTGCGGCGGACTACTGGCGGGAATACGAGCAGTACTTC CASSPAADYWREYEQYF
TRBJ1-2 many TRBD1 TRBV12-3/TRBV12-4 TGTGCCAGCAGGGCCGGGACAGAGCATGCTGGTGGCTACACCTTC CASRAGTEHAGGYTF
TRBJ2-7 few - TRBV20-1 TGCAGTGCTTCGGGACATATGTTATACGAGCCGTACTTC CSASGHMLYEPYF
TRBJ2-7 - TRBD2 TRBV19 TGTGCCAGTAGTAGGACTAGCGAGAACGAGCAGTACTTC CASSRTSENEQYF
TRBJ2-5 - - TRBV10-3 TGTGCCATCAGTGAAGTGTCAGATCAAGAGACCCAGTACTTC CAISEVSDQETQYF
TRBJ1-2 few - TRBV10-1 TGCGCCAGCCACACAGGGTTCCGCTATGGCTACACCTTC CASHTGFRYGYTF
TRBJ1-6 many TRBD1 TRBV5-1 TGCGCCAGCAGCTTGGAGGGGGCTAATAATTCACCCCTCCACTTT CASSLEGANNSPLHF
TRBJ1-5 - - TRBV28 TGTGCCAGCAGTTTATCGACCGGACCGTATAGCAATCAGCCCCAGCATTTT CASSLSTGPYSNQPQHF
TRBJ2-7 many - TRBV7-2 TGTGCCAGCAGCTTAGTCCCCGGGGACTCCTACGAGCAGTACTTC CASSLVPGDSYEQYF
TRBJ2-5 - - TRBV6-5 TGTGCCAGCAGTTACGTGACAGAAGAAGAGACTCAGTACTTC CASSYVTEEETQYF
TRBJ2-7 - - TRBV6-2/TRBV6-3 TGTGCCAGCGGTCAGTCCTCCTACGAGCAGTACTTC CASGQSSYEQYF
TRBJ2-2 many - TRBV10-3 TGTGCCATCAGTGAATACGGCCCCCCGGGCGGGGAGCTGTTTTTT CAISEYGPPGGELFF
TRBJ2-7 few - TRBV15 TGTGCCACCAGCCCCTTGCTCGGGGGACAGACCTACGAGCAGTACTTC CATSPLLGGQTYEQYF
TRBJ2-4 few - TRBV2 TGTGCCAGCAGTGAAAGTAGGTGGCGAGAGCTAGCCAAAAACATTCAGTACTTC CASSESRWRELAKNIQYF
TRBJ2-1 many - TRBV5-1 TGCGCCAGCAGCTTGCTCGGCAGGGGTACCTACAATGAGCAGTTCTTC CASSLLGRGTYNEQFF
TRBJ1-2 - - TRBV12-3/TRBV12-4 TGTGCCAGCAGTGGAGGGACGGGGGTTTCCTATGGCTACACCTTC CASSGGTGVSYGYTF
TRBJ1-2 - - TRBV28 TGTGCCACCGCTCCTGGACACAGTAACTATGACTACACCTTC CATAPGHSNYDYTF
TRBJ2-7 once TRBD2 TRBV7-8 TGTGCCAGCAGCTTCCCCTCAAGCCACCTAACAAGCGGGAGCTACTACGAGCAGTACTTC CASSFPSSHLTSGSYYEQYF
TRBJ1-1 many - TRBV2 TGTGCCAGCAGTGAGGGGGCCTCTTTCTTT CASSEGASFF
TRBJ1-1 - - TRBV10-2 TGCGCCAGCAGTGAGAGCGACACTGAAGCTTTCTTT CASSESDTEAFF
TRBJ1-2 many - TRBV2 TGTGCCAGCAGTGAAAGAGGACCCGTTCGTGGCTACACCTTC CASSERGPVRGYTF
TRBJ2-2 many TRBD2 TRBV12-3/TRBV12-4 TGTGCCAGCAGTCCCGGGACTAGCGGGAGGGCCGGGACCGGGGAGCTGTTTTTT CASSPGTSGRAGTGELFF
TRBJ2-1 - - TRBV20-1 TGCAGTGCGTGGGGCTATGAGCAGTTCTTC CSAWGYEQFF
TRBJ2-1 - - TRBV13 TGTGCCAGCAGGAGTGGGTTCGATGAGCAGTTCTTC CASRSGFDEQFF
TRBJ1-6 few - TRBV6-1 TGTGCCAGCAGCCGTACCACAGGGCTAAGCTCCTATAATTCACCCCTCCACTTT CASSRTTGLSSYNSPLHF
TRBJ2-1 many TRBD2 TRBV28 TGTGCCAGCAGTCTGCCTACTAGCGGGATAAGCAATGAGCAGTTCTTC CASSLPTSGISNEQFF
TRBJ2-2 once - TRBV4-2 TGTGCCAGCAGCCAAGAGGGACGCCTTTTACCCGGGGAGCTGTTTTTT CASSQEGRLLPGELFF
TRBJ2-1 many - TRBV7-3 TGTGCCAGCAGCTTAATGACCTCCAATGAGCAGTTCTTC CASSLMTSNEQFF
TRBJ2-1 - - TRBV20-1 TGCAGTGCTAGCAGATTAGGTCCCCTCTCCTACAATGATCAGTTCTTC CSASRLGPLSYNDQFF
TRBJ1-3 - - TRBV19 TGTGCCAGTAGAAGGTCCCATCTGAGCTCTGGAAGCACCATATATTTT CASRRSHLSSGSTIYF
TRBJ2-5 few - TRBV29-1 TGCAGCGCCATCACGGCCCATTGGGACACCCAGGGGTTGACCCAGTACTTC CSAITAHWDTQGLTQYF
TRBJ2-7 many - TRBV29-1 TGCAGCGTCCACGTTAGCGGCCCCTACGAGCAGTACTTC CSVHVSGPYEQYF
TRBJ2-3 many - TRBV6-2/TRBV6-3 TGTGCCAGCGAAGCGGTGAGGGGGGATACGCAGTATTTT CASEAVRGDTQYF